Sequencing of this T cell receptor beta chain was carried out in a study of blood T cell repertoires in COVID-19. Generated by immunoSEQ multiplex PCR, the TCRdb table keeps only in-frame clones and is missing some. This table holds some 83,000 clones, 80% found once. Sample: peripheral blood. This clonotype originated in a man aged 55 to 70 with active or convalescent COVID-19.

In DNA form, the CDR3 reads TGTGCCAGCACGGACTCTTCGGGCAATGAGCAGTTCTTC. Translated, it gives CASTDSSGNEQFF. The rearrangement uses TRBV12-3 or TRBV12-4 and TRBJ2-1; TRBD2 is a possible D gene (5 bases). This CDR3 contains 13 residues. The V and J ends lost 7 bases and 6 bases respectively, with 13 bases between them.